Listed below are T cell receptor beta chains from one sample, sequenced in a study of blood T cell repertoires in COVID-19. Assay used: immunoSEQ multiplex PCR; TCRdb lists only in-frame clones, some missing. The sample records 210,000 or so clones, almost 90% being singletons. The source material was peripheral blood. These receptors were taken from a man between 18 and 35 years old with active or convalescent COVID-19. The CDR3 runs from the conserved cysteine through the conserved F or W. The order of the fields is CDR3 protein, CDR3 DNA, V gene, J gene, clone size, D gene. A D gene is named only where the DNA matches it firmly. Expanded clones get a size class; other rows say once, few or many, or leave the size out.

cdr3_aa: CASCLASEMYTQYF
cdr3_nt: TGTGCCAGCTGCCTAGCGTCCGAAATGTATACGCAGTATTTT
v_call: TRBV6-5
j_call: TRBJ2-3
clone_size: -
d_call: -

cdr3_aa: CASSSQGGLSNF
cdr3_nt: TGTGCCAGCAGTTCCCAGGGGGGTTTGTCGAACTTC
v_call: TRBV28
j_call: TRBJ2-7
clone_size: -
d_call: -

cdr3_aa: CASSPAGTRRAQYF
cdr3_nt: TGTGCCAGCAGCCCGGCCGGGACTAGACGAGCCCAGTACTTC
v_call: TRBV3-1/TRBV3-2
j_call: TRBJ2-5
clone_size: -
d_call: TRBD2

cdr3_aa: CASSTLLGRDGYTF
cdr3_nt: TGTGCCAGTAGCACCCTTTTGGGGCGCGATGGCTACACCTTC
v_call: TRBV19
j_call: TRBJ1-2
clone_size: -
d_call: -

cdr3_aa: CASSQGTGAGNTIYF
cdr3_nt: TGCGCCAGCAGCCAAGGGACAGGGGCTGGAAACACCATATATTTT
v_call: TRBV4-3
j_call: TRBJ1-3
clone_size: -
d_call: TRBD1

cdr3_aa: CASRFVPARNEQFF
cdr3_nt: TGTGCCAGCAGGTTCGTCCCCGCCCGGAATGAGCAGTTCTTC
v_call: TRBV2
j_call: TRBJ2-1
clone_size: -
d_call: -

cdr3_aa: CASSPSLPLSSYNSPLHF
cdr3_nt: TGTGCCAGCAGCCCTTCATTACCCCTGAGCTCCTATAATTCACCCCTCCACTTT
v_call: TRBV14
j_call: TRBJ1-6
clone_size: many
d_call: -

cdr3_aa: CASRFQGKGEQFF
cdr3_nt: TGTGCCAGCCGCTTCCAGGGTAAAGGTGAGCAGTTCTTC
v_call: TRBV25-1
j_call: TRBJ2-1
clone_size: -
d_call: -

cdr3_aa: CASSSDGPPEAFF
cdr3_nt: TGTGCCAGCAGCTCTGATGGGCCGCCGGAAGCTTTCTTT
v_call: TRBV9
j_call: TRBJ1-1
clone_size: -
d_call: -

cdr3_aa: CATSVGSEQFF
cdr3_nt: TGTGCCACCAGTGTCGGTAGTGAGCAGTTCTTC
v_call: TRBV24-1
j_call: TRBJ2-1
clone_size: -
d_call: -

cdr3_aa: CASSFGVKGDQPQHF
cdr3_nt: TGTGCCAGCAGTTTTGGGGTAAAGGGGGATCAGCCCCAGCATTTT
v_call: TRBV27
j_call: TRBJ1-5
clone_size: -
d_call: -

cdr3_aa: CASSLSTGGTYEQYF
cdr3_nt: TGTGCCAGCAGCCTTAGCACCGGCGGCACCTACGAGCAGTACTTC
v_call: TRBV11-2
j_call: TRBJ2-7
clone_size: -
d_call: -

cdr3_aa: CASSQEQGLAKNIQYF
cdr3_nt: TGTGCCAGCAGCCAAGAACAGGGGTTGGCCAAAAACATTCAGTACTTC
v_call: TRBV4-2
j_call: TRBJ2-4
clone_size: -
d_call: TRBD1

cdr3_aa: CASSQSPGTSTDTQYF
cdr3_nt: TGTGCCAGCAGCCAATCCCCAGGGACTAGCACAGATACGCAGTATTTT
v_call: TRBV14
j_call: TRBJ2-3
clone_size: once
d_call: -

cdr3_aa: CASSQELFWRGGTYGYTF
cdr3_nt: TGTGCCAGCAGCCAAGAGCTCTTTTGGAGAGGTGGGACTTATGGCTACACCTTC
v_call: TRBV4-2
j_call: TRBJ1-2
clone_size: -
d_call: -

cdr3_aa: CASSLKTGDSYEQYF
cdr3_nt: TGTGCCAGCTCACTGAAGACAGGGGACTCCTACGAGCAGTACTTC
v_call: TRBV18
j_call: TRBJ2-7
clone_size: -
d_call: TRBD1

cdr3_aa: CASTQAGSPLHF
cdr3_nt: TGTGCCAGCACCCAGGCGGGGTCACCCCTCCACTTT
v_call: TRBV12-3/TRBV12-4
j_call: TRBJ1-6
clone_size: -
d_call: -

cdr3_aa: CAIAVLGDNEQFF
cdr3_nt: TGTGCCATCGCAGTGTTAGGGGACAATGAGCAGTTCTTC
v_call: TRBV2
j_call: TRBJ2-1
clone_size: -
d_call: -

cdr3_aa: CASSPAGGGETQYF
cdr3_nt: TGTGCCAGCAGTCCGGCGGGAGGGGGGGAGACCCAGTACTTC
v_call: TRBV28
j_call: TRBJ2-5
clone_size: -
d_call: TRBD2

cdr3_aa: CASRQVQKLFF
cdr3_nt: TGTGCCAGCAGACAGGTTCAAAAACTGTTTTTT
v_call: TRBV2
j_call: TRBJ1-4
clone_size: -
d_call: -